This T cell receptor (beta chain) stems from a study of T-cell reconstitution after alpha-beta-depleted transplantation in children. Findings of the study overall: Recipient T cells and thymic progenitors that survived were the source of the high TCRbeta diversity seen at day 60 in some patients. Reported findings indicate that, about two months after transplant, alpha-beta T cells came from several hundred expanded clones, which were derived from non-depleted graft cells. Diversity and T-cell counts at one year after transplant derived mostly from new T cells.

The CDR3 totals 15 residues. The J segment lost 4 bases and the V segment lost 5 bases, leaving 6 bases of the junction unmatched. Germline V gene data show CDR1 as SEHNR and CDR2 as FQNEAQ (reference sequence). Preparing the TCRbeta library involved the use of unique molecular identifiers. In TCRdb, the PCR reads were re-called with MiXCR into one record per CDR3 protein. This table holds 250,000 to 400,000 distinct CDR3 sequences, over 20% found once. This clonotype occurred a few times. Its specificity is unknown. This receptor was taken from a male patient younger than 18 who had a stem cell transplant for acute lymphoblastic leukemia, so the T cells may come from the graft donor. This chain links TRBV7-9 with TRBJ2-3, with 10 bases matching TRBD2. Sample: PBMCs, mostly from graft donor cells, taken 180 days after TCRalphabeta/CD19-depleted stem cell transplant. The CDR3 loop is CASSPGTSVADTQYF. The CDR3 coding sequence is TGTGCCAGCAGCCCCGGGACTAGCGTGGCAGATACGCAGTATTTT.